A single sample is the source of the 24 T cell receptor beta chains below, sequenced in a study of blood T cell repertoires in COVID-19. Sequencing was performed with immunoSEQ multiplex PCR; in TCRdb, only in-frame clones are kept and a portion is missing. The data hold 9,500 to 15,000 clones, with approximately 85% observed a single time. The sequenced sample was peripheral blood. Receptors were obtained from a woman aged 55-69 years with acute or convalescent COVID-19.

This rearrangement joins TRBV4-1 to TRBJ1-4, with TRBD1 matching 9 bases. With V trimmed by 3 bases and J by 12 bases, 14 bases remained unmatched. Germline-derived CDR1 and CDR2 are MGHRA and YSYEKL. CDR3 length equals 16 residues. The CDR3 DNA reads TGCGCCAGCAGCCACCCTGCGGGGACAGGGAAGGGGGAACTGTTTTTT. This codes for CASSHPAGTGKGELFF.

The chain employs TRBV6-5 and TRBJ2-1; 8 nucleotides line up with TRBD1. The trim removed 7 bases at V and 1 base at J, leaving 6 bases unmatched. The CDR3 runs 15 residues. The V gene's germline CDR1 is MNHEY and CDR2 SVGAGI. Written as DNA, the CDR3 is TGTGCCAGCATCCCGGACAGGGTTTCCTACAATGAGCAGTTCTTC. This translates into CASIPDRVSYNEQFF.

This rearrangement joins TRBV9 to TRBJ2-1; D is ambiguous. The CDR3 consists of 14 residues. V dropped 0 bases and J dropped 2 bases, with 6 bases sitting between them. The germline CDR1 and CDR2 sequences are SGDLS and YYNGEE. CDR3 nucleotide sequence: TGTGCCAGCAGCGTAGGAGGTACCTACAATGAGCAGTTCTTC. Translating it yields CASSVGGTYNEQFF.

Only a few counts were recorded for this clone. Written as DNA, the CDR3 is TGTGCCAGCAGTTTGGGCGGGAATGAGCAGTTCTTC. It specifies CASSLGGNEQFF. This chain uses TRBV28 with TRBJ2-1; D is possibly TRBD2 (5 bases). V gave up 3 bases and J gave up 7 bases, with 7 bases separating them. The CDR3 length is 12 residues. Germline V gene lookup returns CDR1 MDHEN and CDR2 SYDVKM.

This clone appeared once. The chain couples TRBV6-5 to TRBJ1-2, with D maybe TRBD1 (6 bases). Trimming left V 6 bases short and J 8 bases short, with 16 bases between. Germline V CDR1 and CDR2: MNHEY, SVGAGI. CDR3 length: 13 residues. CDR3 in amino acids: CASRFGQRSGYTF. The CDR3 DNA follows: TGTGCCAGCAGGTTTGGACAGCGGAGCGGCTACACCTTC.

The J gene is TRBJ2-5, the V gene TRBV11-2; TRBD1 matches at 8 bases. The CDR3 sequence is 14 residues long. Trimming took 5 bases from V and 4 from J; bases not matched to a gene: 6. Germline V gene sequence: CDR1 SGHAT, CDR2 FQNNGV. CDR3 sequence: CASSLRGLGETQYF. The CDR3 region has the DNA TGTGCCAGCAGCCTCAGGGGGCTTGGAGAGACCCAGTACTTC. Looking up the rest from reference TRBV11-2 and TRBJ2-5 gives the full variable domain: EAGVAQSPRYKIIEKRQSVAFWCNPISGHATLYWYQQILGQGPKLLIQFQNNGVVDDSQLPKDRFSAERLKGVDSTLKIQPAKLEDSAVYLCASSLRGLGETQYFGPGTRLLVL.

The J gene is TRBJ2-1, the V gene TRBV7-8; 10 bases fit TRBD2. CDR3 size: 15 residues. V shed 3 bases, J shed 2 bases, and the junction held 1 base outside the gene matches. The germline V gene encodes CDR1 SGHVS and CDR2 FQNEAQ. The CDR3 DNA is TGTGCCAGCAGCTTTAGCGGGGGGACCTACAATGAGCAGTTCTTC. Translating gives CASSFSGGTYNEQFF.

The chain joins TRBV7-8 to TRBJ1-2, with 7 bases that match TRBD1. The ends lost 6 bases at V and 3 bases at J; junction bases unmatched: 4. The CDR3 is 13 amino acids. Germline V lookup: CDR1 SGHVS, CDR2 FQNEAQ. CDR3: CASSSDRDYGYTF. The CDR3 bases are TGTGCCAGCAGTTCCGACAGGGACTATGGCTACACCTTC.

The V gene is TRBV3-1 (or the pseudogene TRBV3-2), the J gene TRBJ1-1; D is unclear. V lost 1 base, J lost 6 bases, and 9 bases lay in between. CDR1 LGHDT and CDR2 YNNKEL come from the germline V gene (reference sequence). This CDR3 is built from 13 residues. CDR3 in DNA: TGTGCCAGCAGCCAAGGTTCAGGTCCTGAAGCTTTCTTT. Encoded protein: CASSQGSGPEAFF.

The chain carries TRBV29-1 and TRBJ1-2; D is perhaps TRBD1 (5 bases). Germline V gives CDR1 SQVTM, CDR2 ANQGSEA. Trimming removed 6 bases at V and 4 bases at J, with 6 bases between. The CDR3 loop spans 10 amino acids. The CDR3, as DNA: TGCAGCGTCGACAGCTATGGCTACACCTTC. Protein: CSVDSYGYTF.

CDR3 coding DNA: TGTGCCAGCAGCCTCAGGTCCTTTCGCAGTATTATTTTCTATGGCTACACCTTC. Its protein is CASSLRSFRSIIFYGYTF. The genes are TRBV5-5 and TRBJ1-2; no definite D call. The CDR3 consists of 18 residues. CDR1 and CDR2 from the germline V gene are SGHKS and YYEKEE (reference sequence). The ends were cut back, 4 bases at V and 4 bases at J, with 26 bases in the middle.

The rearrangement links TRBV5-1 to TRBJ2-3; the match to TRBD2 covers 7 bases. This CDR3 spans 17 amino acids. V was pared by 4 bases and J by 3 bases, with 14 bases of the junction left unmatched. Per germline, CDR1 SGHRS and CDR2 YFSETQ. The CDR3 DNA follows: TGCGCCAGCAGCCATAACCCGACAGCGGGAAATACAGATACGCAGTATTTT. Amino acids: CASSHNPTAGNTDTQYF.

This clone was seen a handful of times. The CDR3, as DNA: TGTGCCAGCAGCTTAGAAAGGAAGGGGGAAGCTTTCTTT. Amino acids: CASSLERKGEAFF. The rearrangement joins TRBV11-3 to TRBJ1-1; D possibly corresponds to TRBD1 (5 bases). Germline loops: CDR1 SGHNT, CDR2 YENEEA. The ends were cut back, 0 bases at V and 8 bases at J, with 10 bases in the middle. The CDR3 contains 13 residues. Combining the CDR3 with reference TRBV11-3 and TRBJ1-1 gives the whole variable domain EAGVVQSPRYKIIEKKQPVAFWCNPISGHNTLYWYLQNLGQGPELLIRYENEEAVDDSQLPKDRFSAERLKGVDSTLKIQPAELGDSAVYLCASSLERKGEAFFGQGTRLTVV.

The rearrangement joins TRBV9 to TRBJ2-1; no clear D. Germline V gene sequence: CDR1 SGDLS, CDR2 YYNGEE. V was trimmed by 0 bases and J by 0 bases, leaving 13 bases between them. The CDR3 covers 17 residues. As DNA, the CDR3 is TGTGCCAGCAGCGTAGGCCCTGACATTAGCTCCTACAATGAGCAGTTCTTC. This encodes CASSVGPDISSYNEQFF.

The chain combines TRBV7-9 with TRBJ1-1, with D hard to call. Trimming removed 1 base from V and 10 bases from J, with 10 bases in between. The CDR3 spans 12 residues. From germline, CDR1 is SEHNR and CDR2 FQNEAQ (reference sequence). CDR3 sequence: CASSLEAGSAFF. As DNA, the CDR3 is TGTGCCAGCAGCTTAGAGGCAGGTTCAGCTTTCTTT.

The chain has TRBV2 and TRBJ2-7; 8 nucleotides align to TRBD1. Germline CDR1 is SNHLY and CDR2 is FYNNEI. The CDR3 consists of 13 residues. Trimming at V came to 6 bases and at J to 5 bases, leaving 6 bases not matched to a gene. The CDR3 protein is CASSQDRANEQYF. CDR3 sequence (DNA): TGTGCCAGCAGCCAGGACAGGGCTAACGAGCAGTACTTC. The whole variable domain, filled in from reference TRBV2 and TRBJ2-7, reads EPEVTQTPSHQVTQMGQEVILRCVPISNHLYFYWYRQILGQKVEFLVSFYNNEISEKSEIFDDQFSVERPDGSNFTLKIRSTKLEDSAMYFCASSQDRANEQYFGPGTRLTVT.

This clone was observed a single time. This chain links TRBV5-1 with TRBJ2-3; D is undetermined. V lost 0 bases and J lost 0, with 11 bases in between. This CDR3 contains 16 residues. The V gene's germline CDR1 is SGHRS and CDR2 YFSETQ. CDR3 DNA: TGCGCCAGCAGCTTGGCATCGAGCCTTAGCACAGATACGCAGTATTTT. Its translation is CASSLASSLSTDTQYF.

The chain carries TRBV12-3 or TRBV12-4 and TRBJ2-3; D gene uncertain. V lost 5 bases and J 5 bases, leaving 5 bases between the germline ends. The CDR3 has 11 residues. Written as DNA, the CDR3 is TGTGCCAGCAGTCCCGGAGATACGCAGTATTTT. Translation gives CASSPGDTQYF.

This chain uses TRBV30 with TRBJ1-5; maybe TRBD1 (6 bases). The CDR3 runs 13 residues. The germline V gene encodes CDR1 GTSNPN and CDR2 SVGIG (reference sequence). Deletions cut 5 bases from V and 3 bases from J, with 11 bases between. In DNA, the CDR3 is TGTGCCTGGTCTAACAGGGCCAATCAGCCCCAGCATTTT. Protein: CAWSNRANQPQHF.

The chain employs TRBV18 and TRBJ2-7, with 8 bases fitting TRBD2. The junction had 11 bases not matched to a gene; V was cut back by 4 bases and J by 3 bases. Germline CDR1 and CDR2: KGHSH and LQKENI. CDR3 size: 16 residues. CDR3 nucleotides: TGTGCCAGCTCACTTCACTGGCGGGAGGCCAACTACGAGCAGTACTTC. Residues: CASSLHWREANYEQYF.

V gene TRBV28 combines with J gene TRBJ1-6, with 7 bases lining up with TRBD1. J lost 8 bases, V lost 4 bases, and 8 bases had no gene match. The germline gives CDR1 MDHEN, CDR2 SYDVKM. The CDR3 extends over 15 amino acids. CDR3 coding DNA: TGTGCCAGCAGTTCGACAGGGTCTAGTTATTCACCCCTCCACTTT. Translation: CASSSTGSSYSPLHF.

J is TRBJ1-2 and V is TRBV20-1; tentative D call: TRBD1 (5 bases). CDR1 and CDR2 (germline): DFQATT, SNEGSKA (reference sequence). The CDR3 has 10 residues. Trimming shortened V by 5 bases and J by 6 bases, and 7 bases separated the two germline ends. The CDR3 sequence is CSAQGDGYTF. The CDR3 nucleotides read TGCAGTGCTCAGGGTGATGGCTACACCTTC.

The chain links TRBV11-2 to TRBJ1-2, with 9 bases matching TRBD1. V shed 1 base and J 7 bases; nucleotides not matched to a gene: 10. Per germline, CDR1 SGHAT and CDR2 FQNNGV. This CDR3 comprises 16 residues. CDR3 sequence reads: CASSLVNRGHLGGYTF. As DNA, the CDR3 is TGTGCCAGCAGCTTAGTTAACAGGGGGCATTTGGGTGGCTACACCTTC.

This clone was observed a single time. The chain joins TRBV2 to TRBJ1-1; D is perhaps TRBD1 (6 bases). Germline values: CDR1 SNHLY, CDR2 FYNNEI. The CDR3 has 15 amino acids. V was trimmed by 4 bases and J by 0 bases, leaving 12 bases between them. The CDR3 loop reads CASSGTEGLNTEAFF. The CDR3 DNA reads as TGTGCCAGCAGTGGGACAGAAGGGCTGAACACTGAAGCTTTCTTT.